The rows below give T cell receptor beta chains drawn from one sample of a study of blood T cell repertoires in COVID-19. Here immunoSEQ multiplex PCR was the method, and the copy in TCRdb shows in-frame clones only, minus some. Of about 150,000 clones listed, roughly 90% were seen once; the top ten hold approximately 1.2%. The specimen was PBMCs or T cells enriched from blood (not recorded which). The receptors here all came from a woman in her twenties or thirties with acute COVID-19. Each CDR3 is given with its conserved first and last residue. The order of the fields is clone size, V gene, J gene, D gene, CDR3 DNA, CDR3 protein. The D gene is left open where the match is weak. Clone sizes are given selectively: once, few, many, or a class where the clone is expanded.

-	TRBV9	TRBJ1-5	-	TGTGCCAGCAGCGTAGGAGAGGGCGGTAGCAATCAGCCCCAGCATTTT	CASSVGEGGSNQPQHF
-	TRBV6-1	TRBJ2-5	TRBD1	TGTGCCAGCAGTGAAGCGCGACAGGGCCAAGAGACCCAGTACTTC	CASSEARQGQETQYF
-	TRBV6-2/TRBV6-3	TRBJ2-7	-	TGTGCCAGCAGCCGCGCCAGGACAGCCTACGAGCAGTACTTC	CASSRARTAYEQYF
-	TRBV7-2	TRBJ1-4	-	TGTGCCAGCAGCTTAGGACAGAGCCACCCAACTAATGAAAAACTGTTTTTT	CASSLGQSHPTNEKLFF
-	TRBV6-6	TRBJ1-2	-	TGTGCCAGCAGTTACTCGATTCAGAGGCCGTATGGCTACACCTTC	CASSYSIQRPYGYTF
once	TRBV12-3/TRBV12-4	TRBJ2-7	TRBD1	TGTGCCAGCAGTCAGGGGGCTTCCTACGAGCAGTACTTC	CASSQGASYEQYF
-	TRBV6-1	TRBJ1-3	-	TGTGCCAGCAGTGAAAGTCGGGGTTGGGGGCTTGGAAACACCATATATTTT	CASSESRGWGLGNTIYF
-	TRBV2	TRBJ2-7	-	TGTGCCAGCAGTGGAGGAAGTTACTCCTACGAGCAGTACTTC	CASSGGSYSYEQYF
-	TRBV2	TRBJ1-5	-	TGTGCCAGCAGTGGACTAGACGGTAGCAATCAGCCCCAGCATTTT	CASSGLDGSNQPQHF
-	TRBV10-3	TRBJ1-2	-	TGTGCCTCCCATTCAGCGGGAGGTGGCTACACCTTC	CASHSAGGGYTF
-	TRBV3-1/TRBV3-2	TRBJ1-3	-	TGTGCCAGCAGTCGAGTTGGGACACCCTCTGGAAACACCATATATTTT	CASSRVGTPSGNTIYF
-	TRBV7-2	TRBJ2-6	TRBD1	TGTGCCAGCAGCCCAGACAGGGTGGCTGGGGCCAACGTCCTGACTTTC	CASSPDRVAGANVLTF
-	TRBV7-2	TRBJ2-1	TRBD2	TGTGCCAGCAGCCTCACTAGCGCCTACAATGAGCAGTTCTTC	CASSLTSAYNEQFF
-	TRBV6-5	TRBJ2-5	TRBD2	TGTGCCAGCGGGCCACTAGCGGGAGGGGAGACCCAGTACTTC	CASGPLAGGETQYF
-	TRBV9	TRBJ2-7	TRBD1	TGTGCCAGCAGCTTCTCCGGGACAGGGACCTACGAGCAGTACTTC	CASSFSGTGTYEQYF
-	TRBV9	TRBJ2-5	-	TGTGCCAGCAGCATTCGACTAGGCGAGACCCAGTACTTC	CASSIRLGETQYF
-	TRBV2	TRBJ1-1	-	TGTGCCAGCCTGGTCCTATACACTGAAGCTTTCTTT	CASLVLYTEAFF
-	TRBV5-1	TRBJ1-1	TRBD1	TGCGCCAGCAGCTCCCGGGGCAGGGGGGACACTGAAGCTTTCTTT	CASSSRGRGDTEAFF
-	TRBV28	TRBJ2-7	TRBD1	TGTGCCAGCAGTTTGTCAACAGGGGGCTCCTACGAGCAGTACTTC	CASSLSTGGSYEQYF
-	TRBV27	TRBJ2-2	TRBD2	TGTGCCAGCAGTCTGACTAGCGTCTACACCGGGGAGCTGTTTTTT	CASSLTSVYTGELFF
-	TRBV5-1	TRBJ2-5	TRBD2	TGCGCCAGCAGCTATGATAGCGGGAGTACGAAGACCCAGTACTTC	CASSYDSGSTKTQYF
-	TRBV5-1	TRBJ2-3	TRBD1	TGCGCCAGCAGCCCGAGGGGGCTCGGGACAGATACGCAGTATTTT	CASSPRGLGTDTQYF
-	TRBV7-8	TRBJ1-5	-	TGTGCCAGCAGCTTAGTCGGGGATCAGCCCCAGCATTTT	CASSLVGDQPQHF
few	TRBV27	TRBJ1-5	-	TGTGCCAGCAGTCCCCCCGGGACACTTTTCAATCAGCCCCAGCATTTT	CASSPPGTLFNQPQHF
-	TRBV7-2	TRBJ1-2	-	TGTGCCAGCAGCCACCCCGGGACTTTGAATGGCTACACCTTC	CASSHPGTLNGYTF
few	TRBV18	TRBJ1-2	-	TGTGCCAGCTCACAAAACAGGGATGGCTACACCTTC	CASSQNRDGYTF
-	TRBV28	TRBJ1-5	TRBD1	TGTGCCAGCAGTCTACGACAGGGGCGTAGACGGCCAGAGGGGAATCAGCCCCAGCATTTT	CASSLRQGRRRPEGNQPQHF
once	TRBV12-3/TRBV12-4	TRBJ1-2	-	TGTGCCAGCAGGAGACAGAACTATGGCTACACCTTC	CASRRQNYGYTF
-	TRBV9	TRBJ1-6	TRBD1	TGTGCCAGCAGCGTCGGACAGGGGAATACCTATAATTCACCCCTCCACTTT	CASSVGQGNTYNSPLHF
-	TRBV27	TRBJ2-1	TRBD2	TGTGCCAGCGGGTCCGGGACTAGCGGCGTGGGTGAGCAGTTCTTC	CASGSGTSGVGEQFF
-	TRBV29-1	TRBJ2-7	TRBD1	TGCAGCGCCGATGCCGGGACAGGAGGATCCTACGAGCAGTACTTC	CSADAGTGGSYEQYF
-	TRBV4-1	TRBJ1-2	TRBD1	TGCGCCAGCAGCCAATATGCCGGGACAGGGGGCAGAAGTTATGGCTACACCTTC	CASSQYAGTGGRSYGYTF
once	TRBV6-4	TRBJ2-1	-	TGTGCCAGCAGTGATGGCGCCGGGTCCTACAATGAGCAGTTCTTC	CASSDGAGSYNEQFF
-	TRBV27	TRBJ2-2	TRBD2	TGTGCCAGCAGTTTATCTTCGGGGAGGGCCTTGGCCGGGGAGCTGTTTTTT	CASSLSSGRALAGELFF
many	TRBV5-1	TRBJ1-3	TRBD1	TGCGCCAGCAGCCCAAGACAGGGAGACACCATATATTTT	CASSPRQGDTIYF
-	TRBV11-2	TRBJ2-3	TRBD2	TGTGCCAGCAGCCCTCGACTAGCGTACAGCACAGATACGCAGTATTTT	CASSPRLAYSTDTQYF
-	TRBV5-4	TRBJ2-7	-	TGTGCCAGCAGCCCTGGGCGACTAGTTCCCGAGCAGTACTTC	CASSPGRLVPEQYF
-	TRBV29-1	TRBJ2-1	TRBD1	TGCAGCGCTGGGACAGGGGGCAGAGACAATGAGCAGTTCTTC	CSAGTGGRDNEQFF
once	TRBV7-9	TRBJ1-3	TRBD1	TGTGCCAGCAGCGCACTCCCGGGACAGGGTTCCGGAAACACCATATATTTT	CASSALPGQGSGNTIYF
-	TRBV6-2/TRBV6-3	TRBJ1-6	-	TGTGCCAGCAGTTACGCAGGGGAAAGCTCACCCCTCCACTTT	CASSYAGESSPLHF
-	TRBV19	TRBJ1-1	-	TGTGCCAGTAAGGCCCAGGAGTGGGGCGAAGCTTTCTTT	CASKAQEWGEAFF
-	TRBV14	TRBJ2-1	-	TGTGCCAGCAGCCAAGTTGCGGATAATTACAATGAGCAGTTCTTC	CASSQVADNYNEQFF
-	TRBV28	TRBJ2-7	-	TGTGCCAGCAGTTTTAAAGGCCTAGAGCACGAGCAGTACTTC	CASSFKGLEHEQYF
-	TRBV28	TRBJ1-1	-	TGTGCCAGCAGTCGTGTGGTAGTGAACACTGAAGCTTTCTTT	CASSRVVVNTEAFF
-	TRBV7-2	TRBJ2-2	-	TGTGCCAGCAGCCCTCGGGGTAGCGGTAACACCGGGGAGCTGTTTTTT	CASSPRGSGNTGELFF
-	TRBV27	TRBJ2-1	-	TGTGCCAGCAGTTTATTCCCGGGTCTAGCGCACAATGAGCAGTTCTTC	CASSLFPGLAHNEQFF
-	TRBV11-3	TRBJ2-1	TRBD2	TGTGCCAGCAGCTCGACTAGCGGGCTTTTATACAATGAGCAGTTCTTC	CASSSTSGLLYNEQFF
-	TRBV15	TRBJ2-1	TRBD2	TGTGCCACCAGCAGACCTAGCGGGTATAACAATGAGCAGTTCTTC	CATSRPSGYNNEQFF